The clone carrying this T cell receptor (beta chain) has only a few counts. Its target is unknown. Molecular barcoding with unique molecular identifiers was used for the TCRbeta library. TCRdb re-derived calls from the PCR reads in MiXCR, one entry per CDR3 protein. The sample shows 250,000 to 400,000 distinct CDR3 sequences, 23% of them seen only once. V lost 3 bases to trimming and J lost 8 bases, with 16 bases between them. This CDR3 has 14 residues. Germline V gene data show CDR1 as ENHRY and CDR2 as SYGVKD. This entry is derived from a study of T-cell reconstitution after alpha-beta-depleted transplantation in children. Overall study results and limits: T-cell counts and diversity were attributed mostly to newly produced T cells one year after transplant.

The origin of this receptor is a male patient younger than 18 who had a stem cell transplant for acute lymphoblastic leukemia, so the T cells may come from the graft donor. The rearrangement uses TRBV10-3 and TRBJ1-2; D is perhaps TRBD1 (5 bases). The sample was PBMCs, mostly from graft donor cells, taken 180 days after TCRalphabeta/CD19-depleted stem cell transplant. As DNA, the CDR3 is TGTGCCATCAGTGAAACCCAGGGTGGGTCGGGCTACACCTTC. This encodes CAISETQGGSGYTF.